Listed below are T cell receptor beta chains from one sample, sequenced in a study of blood T cell repertoires in COVID-19. The table came from immunoSEQ multiplex PCR; TCRdb's copy has only in-frame clones and leaves some out. The sample lists 200,000 or so clones, roughly 90% occurring once. Material for sequencing was PBMCs or T cells enriched from blood (not recorded which). The receptors here all came from a woman aged 25-40 years who had recovered from COVID-19. Each CDR3 is given with its conserved first and last residue.

>TRBV5-4
CASSLSGGNTGELFF
>TRBV15
CATSRGTGTGDEKLFF
>TRBV3-1/TRBV3-2
CASSQGGGVAIQYF
>TRBV5-1
CASSLVSGSYNEQFF
>TRBV7-8
CASSFLQADGYTF
>TRBV6-5
CASMGRMGTEAFF
>TRBV10-3
CAISVNIVDTGELFF
>TRBV6-5
CASSYSTGARNTEAFF
>TRBV7-3
CARSAGNKGEAFF
>TRBV2
CASSELGFSQPQHF
>TRBV9
CASSLRTGPYEQYF
>TRBV5-1
CASSVGQGGSYNEQFF
>TRBV11-2
CASSPRVRGGYEQFF
>TRBV25-1
CASSGDRVNIQYF
>TRBV15
CATSTTSGSQETQYF
>TRBV13
CASSLGRGHGYTF
>TRBV7-8
CASSFRDRVIDEQFF
>TRBV6-2/TRBV6-3
CASSAPGQGVWDGYTF
>TRBV27
CASAPGGGSNQPQHF
>TRBV19
CASSIAGFVNTEAFF
>TRBV5-6
CASSLGLRGTGANYGYTF
>TRBV2
CASSDRTSGAYNEQFF
>TRBV5-1
CASSLGSSYNEQFF
>TRBV7-8
CASSLPLAGLTDTQYF
>TRBV5-1
CASSLDGTGPNEKLFF
>TRBV5-4
CASRKGQETLGYTF
>TRBV12-3/TRBV12-4
CASSLQANQPQHF
>TRBV6-2/TRBV6-3
CASSNRERNTEAFF
>TRBV11-2
CASSPPSPTPSQETQYF
>TRBV7-2
CASSLGTTGQENEKLFF
>TRBV19
CGTQGALSTDTQYF
>TRBV5-6
CASSFSWGQGFTEAFF
>TRBV7-3
CASSLTGQGSGYTF
>TRBV7-3
CASSLMSNQPQHF
>TRBV7-3
CASSLTGGQTQYF
>TRBV6-6
CASSYPGQRGQETQYF
>TRBV18
CASSPFGEYEQYF
>TRBV5-1
CASSFETGEHEKLFF
>TRBV4-3
CASSQDPRTGDGYTF
>TRBV6-2/TRBV6-3
CASSLQTGNTIYF
>TRBV5-5
CASSLWLAGAYEQYF
>TRBV15
CATSKRQWGSDGYTF
>TRBV5-1
CASNDRVGTGELFF
>TRBV2
CASNGVMEVEQYF
>TRBV6-6
CASKSGTPTDTQYF
>TRBV10-3
CAMGLAGTQYF
>TRBV18
CASSQIGTVGNQPQHF
>TRBV3-1/TRBV3-2
CASSQGLLGKGETQYF
>TRBV28
CASSSPFQRGVTDTQYF
>TRBV12-3/TRBV12-4
CASSLSRNSPLHF
>TRBV7-3
CASSLSGGANSPLHF
>TRBV9
CASSSQGVAGDFKNIQYF
>TRBV7-9
CASSLDASRETQYF
>TRBV7-8
CASSLAQNYGYTF